The 26 T cell receptor beta chains in this list originate from one sample, sequenced in a study of PD-L1 blockade in urothelial cancer. The time point: peripheral blood 6 weeks after treatment start. Assay used: immunoSEQ multiplex PCR; TCRdb lists only in-frame clones, some missing. The sample includes about 40,000 clones, around 84% of them seen just once. The specimen comprised PBMCs, sampled around atezolizumab (anti-PD-L1) treatment. These receptors were collected from a middle-aged man with urothelial cancer.

As DNA, the CDR3 is TGTGCTAGTGGTTTAGACCTAGCGGCCAATGAGCAGTTCTTC. Its translation: CASGLDLAANEQFF. The chain links TRBV12-5 to TRBJ2-1; 7 bases line up with TRBD2. V trimming: 3 bases; J trimming: 6 bases; junction bases outside the gene matches: 5. CDR1 is LGHNT and CDR2 is FRNRAP in the germline V gene. This CDR3 contains 14 residues.

The chain has TRBV6-6 and TRBJ2-7; TRBD2 is a possible D gene (5 bases). Trimming left V 4 bases short and J 3 bases short, with 10 bases between. CDR1 is MNHNY and CDR2 is SVGAGI in the germline V gene (reference sequence). The CDR3 length is 13 residues. The CDR3 sequence: CASSFLEGYEQYF. The CDR3 nucleotides read TGTGCCAGCAGTTTCCTCGAGGGCTACGAGCAGTACTTC.

The CDR3 region is CASLEGTGPSYGYTF. CDR3 nucleotides: TGTGCCAGCCTCGAGGGGACAGGGCCCTCCTATGGCTACACCTTC. The chain combines TRBV2 with TRBJ1-2; TRBD1 agrees at 9 bases. The CDR3 sequence is 15 residues long. Germline CDR1 is SNHLY and CDR2 is FYNNEI. Germline trimming cut 8 bases from V and 4 bases from J; bases unmatched to any gene: 11.

Only a few counts were recorded for this clone. The chain employs TRBV7-6 and TRBJ1-5; D is unresolved. V dropped 1 base and J dropped 0 bases, with 4 bases sitting between them. The CDR3 length is 14 residues. In germline, CDR1 is SGHVS, CDR2 FNYEAQ. The CDR3 is CASSLGYSNQPQHF. The CDR3 DNA is TGTGCCAGCAGCTTAGGCTATAGCAATCAGCCCCAGCATTTT.

This clone has only one observation. This sequence joins TRBV10-2 and TRBJ2-2, with D perhaps matching TRBD1 (6 bases). In germline, CDR1 is WSHSY, CDR2 SAAADI. CDR3 length equals 20 residues. V was cut by 5 bases and J by 0 bases, with 25 bases left in between. CDR3 in amino acids: CASSKDMWTVAGANTGELFF. CDR3 in DNA: TGCGCCAGCAGTAAAGATATGTGGACAGTGGCTGGTGCGAACACCGGGGAGCTGTTTTTT.

This chain connects TRBV5-8 to TRBJ1-5; 7 bases fit TRBD1. The V gene end was trimmed by 5 bases and the J gene end by 6 bases; junction bases not matched to a gene: 8. This CDR3 is built from 14 residues. CDR1 and CDR2 from the germline V gene are SGHTS and YDEGEE. CDR3 DNA sequence: TGTGCCAGCAGTTCAAACAGGGACAGTCAGCCCCAGCATTTT. Protein: CASSSNRDSQPQHF. Looking up the rest from reference TRBV5-8 and TRBJ1-5 gives the full variable domain: EAGVTQSPTHLIKTRGQQATLRCSPISGHTSVYWYQQALGLGLQFLLWYDEGEERNRGNFPPRFSGRQFPNYSSELNVNALELEDSALYLCASSSNRDSQPQHFGDGTRLSIL.

The rearrangement uses TRBV28 and TRBJ2-1; D gene ambiguous. V was trimmed by 7 bases and J by 0 bases, leaving 13 bases between them. CDR3 length: 15 amino acids. The V gene's germline CDR1 is MDHEN and CDR2 SYDVKM. CDR3 nucleotide sequence: TGTGCCAGCAAACTGGCCACGGGCTCCTACAATGAGCAGTTCTTC. Translated: CASKLATGSYNEQFF. The full variable domain, its missing parts supplied by reference TRBV28 and TRBJ2-1, is DVKVTQSSRYLVKRTGEKVFLECVQDMDHENMFWYRQDPGLGLRLIYFSYDVKMKEKGDIPEGYSVSREKKERFSLILESASTNQTSMYLCASKLATGSYNEQFFGPGTRLTVL.

The chain carries TRBV23-1 and TRBJ2-1; TRBD2 matches at 8 bases. TRBV23-1 is given ORF status, its function remaining uncertain. This CDR3 is 14 amino acids long. The trim removed 3 bases at V and 9 bases at J, leaving 7 bases unmatched. CDR3 in amino acids: CASSQRSGSGEQFF. CDR3 bases: TGCGCCAGCAGTCAGAGGAGCGGGAGCGGTGAGCAGTTCTTC.

The chain carries TRBV27 and TRBJ1-5; 7 positions match TRBD1. The CDR3 is 15 residues long. The germline CDR1 and CDR2 sequences are MNHEY and SMNVEV (reference sequence). V shed 5 bases and J 7 bases; nucleotides not matched to a gene: 11. This chain's CDR3 is CASSPRQGRGQPQHF. The CDR3 DNA reads TGTGCCAGCAGTCCCAGACAGGGTCGAGGACAGCCCCAGCATTTT.

V and J are TRBV28 and TRBJ1-2; D remains ambiguous. This CDR3 has 11 residues. The V end was cut by 4 bases, the J end by 10 bases, with 10 bases between. In germline, CDR1 is MDHEN, CDR2 SYDVKM. CDR3 sequence: CASSSTRNYTF. CDR3 sequence (DNA): TGTGCCAGCAGTTCGACAAGGAACTACACCTTC.

The chain has TRBV2 and TRBJ2-1; tentatively, D is TRBD2 (6 bases). The CDR3 is 15 residues long. CDR1 SNHLY and CDR2 FYNNEI come from the germline V gene. Trimming left V 4 bases short and J 4 bases short, with 14 bases between. The CDR3 loop reads CASSVQLARYNEQFF. The CDR3 region has the DNA TGTGCCAGCAGTGTGCAGCTAGCGCGTTACAATGAGCAGTTCTTC.

This chain uses TRBV13 with TRBJ1-3, with D maybe TRBD1 (5 bases). Germline CDR1 and CDR2: PRHDT and FYEKMQ (reference sequence). The CDR3 has 15 amino acids. The V and J ends lost 4 bases and 6 bases respectively, with 16 bases between them. The CDR3 region is CASSSRGGSANTIYF. CDR3 DNA sequence: TGTGCCAGCAGCTCCCGGGGGGGGAGCGCAAACACCATATATTTT.

V usage is TRBV28 and J usage is TRBJ1-1; 7 nucleotides line up with TRBD1. This CDR3 has 13 residues. The germline V gene encodes CDR1 MDHEN and CDR2 SYDVKM. Trimming removed 3 bases from V and 3 bases from J; junction bases left unmatched: 1. As DNA, the CDR3 is TGTGCCAGCAGTTTGGGACAGCACACTGAAGCTTTCTTT. Translating it yields CASSLGQHTEAFF. The full variable domain, with the rest looked up from reference TRBV28 and TRBJ1-1, is DVKVTQSSRYLVKRTGEKVFLECVQDMDHENMFWYRQDPGLGLRLIYFSYDVKMKEKGDIPEGYSVSREKKERFSLILESASTNQTSMYLCASSLGQHTEAFFGQGTRLTVV.

The chain recombines TRBV28 with TRBJ2-7; D unresolved. The CDR3 spans 14 residues. Germline V lookup: CDR1 MDHEN, CDR2 SYDVKM. Trimming removed 7 bases at V and 1 base at J, with 14 bases between. This chain's CDR3 is CASNPPVGSYEQYF. The CDR3, as DNA: TGTGCCAGCAACCCTCCGGTCGGTTCCTACGAGCAGTACTTC.

This clone showed up just once. The chain is built from TRBV11-1 and TRBJ2-1; 10 bases line up with TRBD2. CDR3 length: 16 residues. V shed 5 bases, J shed 6 bases, and the junction held 10 bases outside the gene matches. Per germline, CDR1 SGHAT and CDR2 FQDESV (reference sequence). CDR3 protein: CASSQRGAGGVNEQFF. The DNA for the CDR3 is TGTGCCAGCAGCCAGAGGGGAGCGGGAGGGGTCAATGAGCAGTTCTTC.

J is TRBJ1-2 and V is TRBV19; D may be TRBD1 (6 bases). This CDR3 comprises 15 residues. Looked up from germline, CDR1 is LNHDA and CDR2 is SQIVND (reference sequence). V lost 2 bases and J 3 bases, leaving 13 bases between the germline ends. CDR3 protein: CASSIKQGSDYGYTF. The CDR3 DNA is TGTGCCAGTAGTATAAAACAGGGAAGCGACTATGGCTACACCTTC. Full variable domain (missing parts from reference TRBV19 and TRBJ1-2): DGGITQSPKYLFRKEGQNVTLSCEQNLNHDAMYWYRQDPGQGLRLIYYSQIVNDFQKGDIAEGYSVSREKKESFPLTVTSAQKNPTAFYLCASSIKQGSDYGYTFGSGTRLTVV.

The chain uses TRBV18 and TRBJ2-7, with 8 bases fitting TRBD1. The CDR3 has 18 residues. Trimming cost V 3 bases and J 2 bases; bases outside gene matches: 15. In germline, CDR1 is KGHSH, CDR2 LQKENI. The CDR3 sequence: CASSPRSPGQGRTYEQYF. The CDR3, as DNA: TGTGCCAGCTCACCTAGGAGCCCCGGACAGGGAAGGACCTACGAGCAGTACTTC.

The gene calls are TRBV6-6 and TRBJ2-4, with D possibly TRBD2 on 6 matching bases. Germline V gene sequence: CDR1 MNHNY, CDR2 SVGAGI (reference sequence). V dropped 11 bases and J dropped 0 bases, with 14 bases sitting between them. CDR3 length: 14 residues. The CDR3 here is CAAGGEVAKNIQYF. In DNA, the CDR3 is TGTGCCGCTGGAGGGGAGGTAGCCAAAAACATTCAGTACTTC.

CDR3 bases: TGTGCCAGTAGGACAGGGACCTACAATGAGCAGTTCTTC. This encodes CASRTGTYNEQFF. The chain uses TRBV19 and TRBJ2-1; 7 positions match TRBD1. This CDR3 region has 13 residues. V shed 6 bases, J shed 2 bases, and the junction held 1 base outside the gene matches. CDR1 and CDR2 (germline): LNHDA, SQIVND (reference sequence).

V and J are TRBV28 and TRBJ2-7; the D gene is possibly TRBD2 (7 bases). CDR3 length: 13 amino acids. The germline V gene encodes CDR1 MDHEN and CDR2 SYDVKM. V was cut by 6 bases and J by 7 bases, with 16 bases left in between. CDR3 DNA sequence: TGTGCCAGCAGAGGGGGAGGGCCGGGGGAGCAGTACTTC. Its translation is CASRGGGPGEQYF.

The V gene is TRBV29-1, the J gene TRBJ1-2, with D possibly matching TRBD1 (5 bases). This CDR3 is 11 amino acids long. Germline-derived CDR1 and CDR2 are SQVTM and ANQGSEA. CDR3: CSGVEGSGYTF. DNA for the CDR3: TGCAGTGGCGTGGAGGGGTCTGGCTACACCTTC.

The chain combines TRBV7-2 with TRBJ2-1; D may be TRBD1 (6 bases). Germline V gives CDR1 SGHTA, CDR2 FQGNSA. The CDR3 is made up of 13 amino acids. Between the trimmed V and J ends, which lost 6 bases and 4 bases, there was a span of 10 bases. CDR3 in amino acids: CASSGQTYNEQFF. The DNA of the CDR3 is TGTGCCAGCAGTGGACAGACGTACAATGAGCAGTTCTTC.

This clone was found once. CDR3 coding DNA: TGTGCCAGCAGAGAATCCGGGACAGGTAACTACGAGCAGTACTTC. It specifies CASRESGTGNYEQYF. The V call is TRBV7-9, the J call TRBJ2-7; TRBD1 aligns across 8 bases. CDR1 is SEHNR, CDR2 FQNEAQ, per germline (reference sequence). There are 15 residues in the CDR3. V shed 6 bases and J 3 bases; nucleotides not matched to a gene: 10.

V usage is TRBV14 and J usage is TRBJ2-6; D gene unclear. Trimming removed 4 bases at V and 2 bases at J, with 9 bases between. Looked up from germline, CDR1 is SGHDN and CDR2 is FVKESK. The CDR3 loop spans 15 amino acids. CDR3: CASSLDLTGANVLTF. DNA for the CDR3: TGTGCCAGCAGCCTCGACTTGACTGGGGCCAACGTCCTGACTTTC. The entire variable domain, with the rest obtained from reference TRBV14 and TRBJ2-6, is as follows: EAGVTQFPSHSVIEKGQTVTLRCDPISGHDNLYWYRRVMGKEIKFLLHFVKESKQDESGMPNNRFLAERTGGTYSTLKVQPAELEDSGVYFCASSLDLTGANVLTFGAGSRLTVL.

This clone was observed a few times. The chain employs TRBV30 and TRBJ1-2; D unclear. The CDR3 is 13 amino acids. The V and J ends lost 3 bases and 4 bases respectively, with 12 bases between them. The germline V gene encodes CDR1 GTSNPN and CDR2 SVGIG (reference sequence). The CDR3 DNA reads as TGTGCCTGGAGCCCCGCAGTCTCCTATGGCTACACCTTC. Translated, it gives CAWSPAVSYGYTF.

The CDR3 spells CASSPRGANTEAFF. The CDR3 region has the DNA TGCGCCAGCAGCCCCCGGGGGGCGAACACTGAAGCTTTCTTT. V is TRBV5-1 and J is TRBJ1-1; D is perhaps TRBD1 (6 bases). V gave up 4 bases and J gave up 1 base, with 11 bases separating them. This CDR3 contains 14 residues. Germline values: CDR1 SGHRS, CDR2 YFSETQ. Supplemented by reference TRBV5-1 and TRBJ1-1, the full variable domain reads KAGVTQTPRYLIKTRGQQVTLSCSPISGHRSVSWYQQTPGQGLQFLFEYFSETQRNKGNFPGRFSGRQFSNSRSEMNVSTLELGDSALYLCASSPRGANTEAFFGQGTRLTVV.